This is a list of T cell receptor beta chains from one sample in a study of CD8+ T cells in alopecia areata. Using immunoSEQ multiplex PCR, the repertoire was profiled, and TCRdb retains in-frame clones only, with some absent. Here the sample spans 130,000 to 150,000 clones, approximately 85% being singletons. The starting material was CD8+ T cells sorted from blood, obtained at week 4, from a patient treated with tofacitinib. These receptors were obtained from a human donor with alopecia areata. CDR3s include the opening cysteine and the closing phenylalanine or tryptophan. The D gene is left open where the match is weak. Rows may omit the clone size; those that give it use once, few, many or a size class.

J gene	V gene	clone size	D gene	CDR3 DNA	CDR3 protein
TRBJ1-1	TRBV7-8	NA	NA	TGTGCCAGCAGCCCCTGGGAAGGGGGGAACACTGAAGCTTTCTTT	CASSPWEGGNTEAFF
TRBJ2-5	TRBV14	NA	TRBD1	TGTGCCAGCAGCCAACCTTACAGGGGTGGTTCGGAGACCCAGTACTTC	CASSQPYRGGSETQYF
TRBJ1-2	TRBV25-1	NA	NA	TGTGCCAGCAGTGACCTTTGGGGTTCGGACTATGGCTACACCTTC	CASSDLWGSDYGYTF
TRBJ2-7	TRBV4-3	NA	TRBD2	TGCGCCAGCAGCCAAGAGAGAGGGACTAGCTACGAGCAGTACTTC	CASSQERGTSYEQYF
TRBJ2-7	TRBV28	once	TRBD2	TGTGCCAGCAGTCCCCTTGGGCGGGGGAATACCTACGAGCAGTACTTC	CASSPLGRGNTYEQYF
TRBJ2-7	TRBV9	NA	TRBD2	TGTGCCAGCAGCGACACTAGCGGGGGCTACGAGCAGTACTTC	CASSDTSGGYEQYF
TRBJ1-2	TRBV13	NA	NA	TGTGCCAGCAGCTTAAGGGGGAACTATGGCTACACCTTC	CASSLRGNYGYTF
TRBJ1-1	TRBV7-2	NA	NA	TGTGCCAGCTTAATCCCTTTGACCGGCACTGAAGCTTTCTTT	CASLIPLTGTEAFF
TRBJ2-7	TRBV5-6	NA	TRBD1	TGTGCCAGCAGCCGGCCAGGGGGCGACGACGAGCAGTACTTC	CASSRPGGDDEQYF
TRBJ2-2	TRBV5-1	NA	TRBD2	TGCGCCAGCAGCCCCCGGGGAGGGTTTCACACCGGGGAGCTGTTTTTT	CASSPRGGFHTGELFF
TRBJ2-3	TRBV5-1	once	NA	TGCGCCAGCAGCTCGGGATATGATACGCAGTATTTT	CASSSGYDTQYF
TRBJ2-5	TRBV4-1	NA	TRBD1	TGCGCCAGCAGCGACGACAGGGGTGAGACCCAGTACTTC	CASSDDRGETQYF
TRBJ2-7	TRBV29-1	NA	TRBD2	TGCAGCGTGACTAGCGGGGGGACCTACGAGCAGTACTTC	CSVTSGGTYEQYF
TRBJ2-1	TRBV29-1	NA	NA	TGCAGCGTTGTCCTAGGGAGAGGCAATGAGCAGTTCTTC	CSVVLGRGNEQFF
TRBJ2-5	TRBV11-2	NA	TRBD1	TGTGCCAGCAGAGCATTGACAGGGGAAGAGACCCAGTACTTC	CASRALTGEETQYF
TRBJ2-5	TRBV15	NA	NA	TGTGCCACCAGCATCCCCGACACCATCTCTCAAGAGACCCAGTACTTC	CATSIPDTISQETQYF
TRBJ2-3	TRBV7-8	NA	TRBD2	TGTGCCAGCAGCAAAAGCGGGGGGCCGGGGGATACGCAGTATTTT	CASSKSGGPGDTQYF
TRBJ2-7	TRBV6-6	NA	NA	TGTGCCAGCAGCGAGGGCTTTCGCTACGAGCAGTACTTC	CASSEGFRYEQYF
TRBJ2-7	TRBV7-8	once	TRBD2	TGTGCCAGCAGTTCTAGCGGGGGGACCTACGAGCAGTACTTC	CASSSSGGTYEQYF
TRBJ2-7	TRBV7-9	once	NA	TGTGCCAGCAGCTTAGGTGGGGGAGTATACGAGCAGTACTTC	CASSLGGGVYEQYF
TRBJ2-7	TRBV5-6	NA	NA	TGTGCCAGCAGCCCCGGGGCGGGTGCCTACGAGCAGTACTTC	CASSPGAGAYEQYF
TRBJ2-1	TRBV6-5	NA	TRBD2	TGTGCCAGCAGTTCGCGGGGGGGTTCCTACAATGAGCAGTTCTTC	CASSSRGGSYNEQFF
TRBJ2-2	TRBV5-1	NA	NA	TGCGCCAGCAGCTTGGAGGGTACCGGGGAGCTGTTTTTT	CASSLEGTGELFF
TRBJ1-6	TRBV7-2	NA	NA	TGTGCCAGCAGCTGGGGGGGCGCTTCACCCCTCCACTTT	CASSWGGASPLHF
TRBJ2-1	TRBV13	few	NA	TGTGCCAGCAGCTTAGGGGAGACGAGAGGGGCCCAGCAGTTCTTC	CASSLGETRGAQQFF
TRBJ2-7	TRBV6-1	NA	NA	TGTGCCAGCAGTGCCCTGGGTGGCGAGCAGTACTTC	CASSALGGEQYF
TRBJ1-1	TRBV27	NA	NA	TGTGCCAGCAGTCCGATGACGGCACCGTTGAACACTGAAGCTTTCTTT	CASSPMTAPLNTEAFF
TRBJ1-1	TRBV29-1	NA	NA	TGCAGCGTTGCGGTTTACACTGAAGCTTTCTTT	CSVAVYTEAFF
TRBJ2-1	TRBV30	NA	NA	TGTGCCTGGATAACGGCGTCCTACAATGAGCAGTTCTTC	CAWITASYNEQFF
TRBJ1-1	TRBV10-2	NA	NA	TGCGCCAGCACCGAAGTAGGGATGGACACTGAAGCTTTCTTT	CASTEVGMDTEAFF
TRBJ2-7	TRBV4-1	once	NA	TGCGCCAGCAGCCTATATGCGGGGGCCGGAGAGCAGTACTTC	CASSLYAGAGEQYF